These 24 T cell receptor beta chains originate from one sample sequenced in a study of blood T cell repertoires in COVID-19. The repertoire was sequenced with immunoSEQ multiplex PCR; TCRdb's copy has only in-frame clones and lacks some. The repertoire includes 200,000 to 250,000 clones, about 83% of them detected once, and approximately 5% sits in the top ten. The sample was peripheral blood. The receptors derive from a woman aged 80 or older with COVID-19, enrolled during active disease.

The sample holds a few counts of this clone. The V and J genes are TRBV7-2 and TRBJ1-1; D not resolved. Germline CDR1 SGHTA, CDR2 FQGNSA. The CDR3 has 15 amino acids. Trimming shortened V by 1 base and J by 0 bases, and 9 bases separated the two germline ends. This CDR3 reads CASSLVPGLNTEAFF. The CDR3 DNA is TGTGCCAGCAGCTTAGTACCGGGTTTGAACACTGAAGCTTTCTTT.

The gene calls are TRBV20-1 and TRBJ2-7, with unresolved D. CDR1 and CDR2 from the germline V gene are DFQATT and SNEGSKA (reference sequence). The CDR3 length is 13 residues. V was trimmed by 3 bases and J by 0 bases, leaving 9 bases between them. The CDR3 nucleotides read TGCAGTGCTAGTCGGTACAGCTCCTACGAGCAGTACTTC. Residues: CSASRYSSYEQYF.

This clone was observed a handful of times. The chain combines TRBV2 with TRBJ1-5, with D possibly TRBD1 on 5 matching bases. The CDR3 consists of 14 residues. With 7 bases removed from V and 2 bases from J, the gap between germline ends came to 12 bases. Germline V CDR1 and CDR2: SNHLY, FYNNEI. Written as DNA, the CDR3 is TGTGCCAGCACTGCGGGGGATCGCAATCAGCCCCAGCATTTT. Translation: CASTAGDRNQPQHF.

This clone was picked up one time. The chain combines TRBV7-3 with TRBJ2-2; D remains unclear. The V gene lost 1 base and the J gene lost 4 bases, with 7 bases spanning the gap. There are 14 residues in the CDR3. Germline V gene sequence: CDR1 SGHTA, CDR2 FQGTGA. The CDR3 is CASSLSGGTGELFF. CDR3 sequence (DNA): TGTGCCAGCAGCTTAAGTGGCGGCACCGGGGAGCTGTTTTTT.

The chain joins TRBV10-1 to TRBJ1-1, with unresolved D. Germline CDR1 is WNHNN and CDR2 is SYGVQD (reference sequence). V was shortened by 0 bases and J by 1 base, with 6 bases between the two germline ends. This CDR3 has 14 amino acids. CDR3 amino acids: CASSESGRNTEAFF. As DNA, the CDR3 is TGCGCCAGCAGTGAGTCGGGCAGGAACACTGAAGCTTTCTTT.

This chain links TRBV20-1 with TRBJ1-2; weak D call: TRBD1 (5 bases). Trimming shortened V by 5 bases and J by 10 bases, and 17 bases separated the two germline ends. The germline V gene encodes CDR1 DFQATT and CDR2 SNEGSKA (reference sequence). CDR3 length: 12 amino acids. CDR3 DNA sequence: TGCAGTGCTGGTGACAGAACCTCTGCCTACACCTTC. This gives the protein CSAGDRTSAYTF.

The chain links TRBV3-1 (or the pseudogene TRBV3-2) to TRBJ2-1; TRBD2 matches 8 bases. The CDR3 loop spans 15 amino acids. The ends lost 4 bases at V and 8 bases at J; junction bases unmatched: 10. The germline gives CDR1 LGHDT, CDR2 YNNKEL (reference sequence). The CDR3 nucleotides are TGTGCCAGCAGCCTTCGGGGGGGCGGTTTGGATGAGCAGTTCTTC. Translation gives CASSLRGGGLDEQFF.

The chain has TRBV3-1 (or the pseudogene TRBV3-2) and TRBJ1-1; weak D call: TRBD1 (6 bases). This CDR3 is 13 amino acids long. The germline V gene has CDR1 LGHDT and CDR2 YNNKEL (reference sequence). Trimming took 2 bases from V and 4 from J, leaving 8 bases between them. The CDR3 here is CASSQQQGTEAFF. The DNA for the CDR3 is TGTGCCAGCAGCCAACAACAGGGCACTGAAGCTTTCTTT.

This clone turned up a few times. This rearrangement joins TRBV12-3 or TRBV12-4 to TRBJ1-2; D is unresolved. This CDR3 region has 12 residues. Deletions cut 5 bases from V and 1 base from J, with 5 bases between. This CDR3 is CASSPSNYGYTF. CDR3 DNA sequence: TGTGCCAGCAGTCCCAGTAACTATGGCTACACCTTC.

The chain joins TRBV7-3 to TRBJ1-1; D is possibly TRBD1 (5 bases). CDR1 is SGHTA, CDR2 FQGTGA, per germline. Trimming took off 1 base at V and 4 bases at J, with 22 bases between the two ends. The CDR3 has 18 residues. CDR3 sequence (DNA): TGTGCCAGCAGCTTAAGGGCCCAGTTTGCCAGGGAAGGCACTGAAGCTTTCTTT. Protein sequence: CASSLRAQFAREGTEAFF.

The chain couples TRBV5-1 to TRBJ1-1, with D unresolved. V gave up 5 bases and J gave up 1 base, with 12 bases separating them. The CDR3 loop spans 14 amino acids. Germline V gives CDR1 SGHRS, CDR2 YFSETQ. CDR3 nucleotide sequence: TGCGCCAGCAGGGACTCCGAAGGGAACACTGAAGCTTTCTTT. It translates to CASRDSEGNTEAFF.

This clone was detected only a few times. The genes are TRBV5-4 and TRBJ1-1, with a weak D call TRBD1 (6 bases). The V end lost 3 bases, the J end lost 1 base, and 16 bases lay between the germline ends. The V gene's germline CDR1 is SGHNT and CDR2 YYREEE (reference sequence). CDR3 size: 16 residues. The CDR3 coding sequence is TGTGCCAGCAGCTCCGGACAGCGTACCTCGAACACTGAAGCTTTCTTT. Translation: CASSSGQRTSNTEAFF.

In DNA form, the CDR3 reads TGTGCCAGCAGCCGGACAGGGGAGGCGGGTTGGCCCCAGCATTTT. This codes for CASSRTGEAGWPQHF. J is TRBJ1-5 and V is TRBV4-2, with 9 bases that match TRBD1. V shed 4 bases and J 9 bases; nucleotides not matched to a gene: 10. In germline, CDR1 is LGHNA, CDR2 YNFKEQ. CDR3 length: 15 residues.

V gene TRBV7-8 combines with J gene TRBJ1-4; D remains ambiguous. Trimming shortened V by 0 bases and J by 3 bases, and 11 bases separated the two germline ends. The CDR3 is 16 residues long. Per the germline V gene, CDR1 is SGHVS and CDR2 is FQNEAQ. Here the CDR3 DNA reads TGTGCCAGCAGCTTAGCATGGAGTCGCGCTAATGAAAAACTGTTTTTT. Translation gives CASSLAWSRANEKLFF.

The chain uses TRBV29-1 and TRBJ1-1; a weak D match, TRBD1 (6 bases). Trimming removed 4 bases at V and 5 bases at J, with 14 bases between. The length of the CDR3 is 13 residues. CDR1 and CDR2 from the germline V gene are SQVTM and ANQGSEA. CDR3 DNA sequence: TGCAGCGTTGCTACAGGGACGGGGACTGAAGCTTTCTTT. It translates to CSVATGTGTEAFF.

V and J are TRBV3-1 (or the pseudogene TRBV3-2) and TRBJ1-2; D gene unclear. Per the germline V gene, CDR1 is LGHDT and CDR2 is YNNKEL (reference sequence). The V end lost 5 bases, the J end lost 4 bases, and 11 bases lay between the germline ends. The CDR3 spans 13 residues. The CDR3 bases are TGTGCCAGCAGCTCCCAAGCCCCCTATGGCTACACCTTC. This gives the protein CASSSQAPYGYTF.

The genes are TRBV6-1 and TRBJ2-5, with D possibly TRBD2 on 5 matching bases. This CDR3 contains 15 residues. Trimming took off 3 bases at V and 5 bases at J, with 16 bases between the two ends. The V gene's germline CDR1 is MNHNS and CDR2 SASEGT. The CDR3 is CASSELALEAETQYF. DNA for the CDR3: TGTGCCAGCAGTGAGCTAGCCCTAGAAGCGGAGACCCAGTACTTC.

The chain has TRBV4-1 and TRBJ1-6; D may be TRBD1 (5 bases). The ends were cut back, 1 base at V and 7 bases at J, with 11 bases in the middle. CDR1 is MGHRA, CDR2 YSYEKL, per germline. There are 15 residues in the CDR3. The DNA for the CDR3 is TGCGCCAGCAGCCAAGTAACAGGCGAGAATTCACCCCTCCACTTT. Its translation is CASSQVTGENSPLHF.

The gene calls are TRBV6-5 and TRBJ1-1, with D maybe TRBD1 (5 bases). This CDR3 region has 15 residues. V lost 6 bases and J lost 1, with 15 bases in between. Germline lookup yields CDR1 MNHEY and CDR2 SVGAGI. The CDR3 DNA is TGTGCCAGCAGCTCGACCGGGAGGGGGAACACTGAAGCTTTCTTT. Protein: CASSSTGRGNTEAFF.

A remark on this clone: The CDR3 does not close with the conserved phenylalanine or tryptophan, likely indicating a read error. The DNA is omitted, as the CDR3 cannot be located on it reliably, and the CDR3 follows TCRdb's listing. The CDR3 is CSVEGGEGL. This rearrangement joins TRBV29-1 to TRBJ1-1. Germline V gives CDR1 SQVTM, CDR2 ANQGSEA. Ends included, the CDR3 has 9 residues.

This chain joins TRBV5-1 and TRBJ2-7; 8 nucleotides line up with TRBD2. After removal of 4 bases from V and 12 bases from J, the junction contained 12 bases not matched to a gene. CDR3 size: 13 residues. The V gene's germline CDR1 is SGHRS and CDR2 YFSETQ. The CDR3 DNA reads TGCGCCAGCAGCCCGGGAGGGGATCTCCCAGGGTACTTC. Translating gives CASSPGGDLPGYF.

The rearrangement uses TRBV23-1 and TRBJ1-2, with D unclear. TRBV23-1 is an ORF for which the function is uncertain. V dropped 0 bases and J dropped 4 bases, with 12 bases sitting between them. The CDR3 runs to 15 residues. The CDR3: CASSQSPRIGYGYTF. Written as DNA, the CDR3 is TGCGCCAGCAGTCAATCGCCCAGGATTGGCTATGGCTACACCTTC.

CDR3 protein: CASSLGGQDNSPLHF. The CDR3 DNA is TGTGCCAGCAGCTTAGGGGGACAGGATAATTCACCCCTCCACTTT. V usage is TRBV7-9 and J usage is TRBJ1-6; 8 bases fit TRBD1. V shed 1 base and J 5 bases; nucleotides not matched to a gene: 1. The CDR3 has 15 residues. The germline CDR1 and CDR2 sequences are SEHNR and FQNEAQ (reference sequence).

The DNA of the CDR3 is TGCGCCAGCAGCCCGGCCGGGCAGGGGACAGATACGCAGTATTTT. Translated: CASSPAGQGTDTQYF. V gene TRBV4-3 combines with J gene TRBJ2-3; TRBD1 is a possible D gene (6 bases). CDR3 length equals 15 residues. Trimming shortened V by 4 bases and J by 3 bases, and 14 bases separated the two germline ends. The V gene's germline CDR1 is LGHNA and CDR2 YSLEER.